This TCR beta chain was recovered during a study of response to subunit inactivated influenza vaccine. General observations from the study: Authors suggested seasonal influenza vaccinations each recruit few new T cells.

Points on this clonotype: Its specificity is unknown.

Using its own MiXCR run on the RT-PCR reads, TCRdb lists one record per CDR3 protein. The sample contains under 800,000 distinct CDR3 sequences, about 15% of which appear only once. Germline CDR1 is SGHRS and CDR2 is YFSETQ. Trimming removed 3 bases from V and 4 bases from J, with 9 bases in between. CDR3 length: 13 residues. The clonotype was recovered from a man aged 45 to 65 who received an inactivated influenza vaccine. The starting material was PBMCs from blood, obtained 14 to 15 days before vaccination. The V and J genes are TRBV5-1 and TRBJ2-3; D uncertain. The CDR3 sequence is CASSSINADTQYF. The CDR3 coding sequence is TGCGCCAGCAGCTCGATTAACGCAGATACGCAGTATTTT. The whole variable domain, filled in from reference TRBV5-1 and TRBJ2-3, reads KAGVTQTPRYLIKTRGQQVTLSCSPISGHRSVSWYQQTPGQGLQFLFEYFSETQRNKGNFPGRFSGRQFSNSRSEMNVSTLELGDSALYLCASSSINADTQYFGPGTRLTVL.